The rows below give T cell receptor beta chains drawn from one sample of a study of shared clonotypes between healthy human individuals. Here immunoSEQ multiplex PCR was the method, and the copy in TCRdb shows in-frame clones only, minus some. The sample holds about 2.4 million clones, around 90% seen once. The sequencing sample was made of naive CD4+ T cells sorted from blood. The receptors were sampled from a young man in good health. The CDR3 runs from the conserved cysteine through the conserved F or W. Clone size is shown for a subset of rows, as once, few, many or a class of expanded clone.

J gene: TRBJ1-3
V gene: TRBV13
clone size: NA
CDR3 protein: CASSLGNTIYF

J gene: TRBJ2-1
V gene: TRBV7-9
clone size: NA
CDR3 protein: CASSFGQGRNNEQFF

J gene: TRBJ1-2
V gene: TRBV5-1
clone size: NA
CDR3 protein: CASSLTGSMGGYTF

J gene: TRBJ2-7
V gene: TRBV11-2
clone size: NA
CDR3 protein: CASVGAPNYEQYF

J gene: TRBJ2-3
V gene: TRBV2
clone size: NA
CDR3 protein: CASSLGLDSDTQYF

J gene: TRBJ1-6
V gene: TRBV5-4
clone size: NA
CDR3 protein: CASSLRGNSPLHF

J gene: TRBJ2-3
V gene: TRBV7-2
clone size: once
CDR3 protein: CASSLRLVTDTQYF

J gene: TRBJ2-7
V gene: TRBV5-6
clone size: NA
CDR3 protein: CASSLMAYEQYF

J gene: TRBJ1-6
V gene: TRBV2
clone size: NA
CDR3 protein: CASSEWDNNSPLHF

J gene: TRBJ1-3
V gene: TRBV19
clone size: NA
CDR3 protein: CASGGGNTIYF

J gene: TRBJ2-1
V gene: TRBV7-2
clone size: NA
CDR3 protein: CASSGRYQPTTSYNEQFF

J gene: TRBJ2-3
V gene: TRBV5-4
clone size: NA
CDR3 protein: CASSLGTSPYLDTQYF

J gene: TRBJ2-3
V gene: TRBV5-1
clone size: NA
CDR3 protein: CASSLGVGVLSTDTQYF

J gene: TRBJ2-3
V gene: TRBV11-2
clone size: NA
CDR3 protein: CASSSGRVPDTQYF

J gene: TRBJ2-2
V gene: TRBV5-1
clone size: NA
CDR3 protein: CASSFNGVALGELFF

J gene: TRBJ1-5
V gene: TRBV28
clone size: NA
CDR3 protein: CASSIPTGGNQPQHF

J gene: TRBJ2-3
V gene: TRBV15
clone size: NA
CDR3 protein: CATSREGGWTGRTDTQYF

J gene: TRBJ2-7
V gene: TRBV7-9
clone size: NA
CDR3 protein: CASSLSHSGPNSYEQYF

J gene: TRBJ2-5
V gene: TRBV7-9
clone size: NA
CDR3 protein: CASSSRAQETQYF

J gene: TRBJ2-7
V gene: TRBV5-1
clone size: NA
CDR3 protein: CASSSSGMASYEQYF

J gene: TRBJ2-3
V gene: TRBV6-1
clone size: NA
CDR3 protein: CASSEGTGSSTDTQYF

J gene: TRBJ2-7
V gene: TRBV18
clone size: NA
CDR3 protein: CASSPKPYEQYF

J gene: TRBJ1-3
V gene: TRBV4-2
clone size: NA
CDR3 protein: CASSQEPGNSGNTIYF

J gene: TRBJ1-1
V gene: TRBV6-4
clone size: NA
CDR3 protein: CASSDELNTEAFF

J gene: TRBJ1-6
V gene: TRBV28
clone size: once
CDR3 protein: CASSFRGRLNSPLHF

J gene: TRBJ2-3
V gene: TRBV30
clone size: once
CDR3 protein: CAWSAPYSASTDTQYF

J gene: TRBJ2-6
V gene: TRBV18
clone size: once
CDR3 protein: CASSPLPVSGANVLTF

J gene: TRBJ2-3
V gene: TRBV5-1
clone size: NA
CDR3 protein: CASSLGQVPTDTQYF

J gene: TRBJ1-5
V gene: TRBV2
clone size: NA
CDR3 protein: CASTTGGFSNQPQHF

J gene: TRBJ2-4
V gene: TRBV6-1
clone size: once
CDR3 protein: CASGRVENIQYF

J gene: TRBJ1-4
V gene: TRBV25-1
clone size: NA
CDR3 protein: CASSEGKKLFF

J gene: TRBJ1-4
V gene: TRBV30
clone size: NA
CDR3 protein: CASSRQATNEKLFF

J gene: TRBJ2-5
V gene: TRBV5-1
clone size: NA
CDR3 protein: CASSPTPGETQYF